This is a list of T cell receptor beta chains from one sample in a study of cytomegalovirus exposure and HLA in healthy donors. Assay: immunoSEQ multiplex PCR; the TCRdb copy retains only in-frame clones and omits some. Among fewer than 120,000 clones, about 86% were seen once, and the ten largest hold around 2%. Specimen: PBMCs. The source of these receptors is a man aged 40-55 years in good health and CMV-seronegative. CDR3s include the opening cysteine and the closing phenylalanine or tryptophan. The D gene is left open where the match is weak. Some rows have no size entry. The others give once, few or many, or a class for an expanded clone.

cdr3_nt | cdr3_aa | j_call | clone_size | v_call | d_call
TGTGCCAGCCCCAAAGCGGGGGCGATCACAGATACGCAGTATTTT | CASPKAGAITDTQYF | TRBJ2-3 | NA | TRBV27 | TRBD2
TGTGCCAGCAGCTTGAGACACAGGGGGCAGGTTCAGCCCCAGCATTTT | CASSLRHRGQVQPQHF | TRBJ1-5 | NA | TRBV5-6 | TRBD1
TGTGCCAGCTCACCGGGACAGTCTGGAAACACCATATATTTT | CASSPGQSGNTIYF | TRBJ1-3 | NA | TRBV18 | TRBD1
TGTGCCAGCAGAGAGACAGAAAACTATGGCTACACCTTC | CASRETENYGYTF | TRBJ1-2 | NA | TRBV2 | NA
TGTGCCAGCAGTTGCCGGGTCACACGCCTTAGCAATCAGCCCCAGCATTTT | CASSCRVTRLSNQPQHF | TRBJ1-5 | NA | TRBV25-1 | NA
TGTGCCAGCGGCAGCTCTAGCTCTGGAAACACCATATATTTT | CASGSSSSGNTIYF | TRBJ1-3 | NA | TRBV6-5 | NA
TGTGCCAGCAGCGGGGACAGGGGAGACATGAACACTGAAGCTTTCTTT | CASSGDRGDMNTEAFF | TRBJ1-1 | NA | TRBV5-6 | TRBD1
TGCGCCAGCAGCCAAGGGACAGGGATCTACGAGCAGTACTTC | CASSQGTGIYEQYF | TRBJ2-7 | NA | TRBV5-1 | TRBD1
TGTGCCAGCAGCCCGGGACAGGGGGCTAATGAGCAGTTCTTC | CASSPGQGANEQFF | TRBJ2-1 | NA | TRBV4-2 | TRBD1
TGTGCCAGCAGCTTACTACCCGGGGCGGGGAACTACGAGCAGTACTTC | CASSLLPGAGNYEQYF | TRBJ2-7 | NA | TRBV11-1 | NA
TGTGCCAGCAGCTTCGGGACAGGGGGGATCTCTGGGGCCAACGTCCTGACTTTC | CASSFGTGGISGANVLTF | TRBJ2-6 | NA | TRBV7-2 | TRBD1
TGCGCCAGCAGCCTGATGACAGGACCTAATGAAAAACTGTTTTTT | CASSLMTGPNEKLFF | TRBJ1-4 | NA | TRBV5-1 | NA
TGCGCCAGCAGCCACGCGGCGGGGGCACAGAACACCGGGGAGCTGTTTTTT | CASSHAAGAQNTGELFF | TRBJ2-2 | NA | TRBV4-3 | NA
TGTGCCAGTAGTATTGAGCAGGGTAATGGCAATCAGCCCCAGCATTTT | CASSIEQGNGNQPQHF | TRBJ1-5 | NA | TRBV19 | NA
TGTGCCAGCAGTTTATCTGGAGGGGGCATAGCCGAAAAACTGTTTTTT | CASSLSGGGIAEKLFF | TRBJ1-4 | NA | TRBV27 | TRBD1
TGTGCCAGCAGTTCCTCCGGGGGCAATCAGCCCCAGCATTTT | CASSSSGGNQPQHF | TRBJ1-5 | NA | TRBV27 | NA
TGTGCCAGTAGTTTTGGGCAGCTTTCTGGAAACACCATATATTTT | CASSFGQLSGNTIYF | TRBJ1-3 | NA | TRBV19 | NA
TGTGCCAGCAGTCCCTGGTCGGGGGAAGAGACCCAGTACTTC | CASSPWSGEETQYF | TRBJ2-5 | NA | TRBV6-5 | NA
TGCAGTGCCTTTAGACAGACGCCCGTTTTT | CSAFRQTPVF | TRBJ1-4 | NA | TRBV20-1 | NA
TGTGCCTGGAGGATCAGGGGGAGCAACACCGGGGAGCTGTTTTTT | CAWRIRGSNTGELFF | TRBJ2-2 | NA | TRBV30 | TRBD1
TGTGCCAGCAGCACCTTAGTTAACAATGAGCAGTTCTTC | CASSTLVNNEQFF | TRBJ2-1 | few | TRBV9 | NA
TGTGCCAGTAGTTCAGGACAGGGTCGAGCCCAAGAGACCCAGTACTTC | CASSSGQGRAQETQYF | TRBJ2-5 | NA | TRBV19 | TRBD1
TGCGCCAGCAGCGGGGCTAGATCCGTGGATGAGCAGTTCTTC | CASSGARSVDEQFF | TRBJ2-1 | few | TRBV4-1 | NA
TGTGCCAGCAGGACAGGGGGCAGGTACGAGCAGTACTTC | CASRTGGRYEQYF | TRBJ2-7 | NA | TRBV6-5 | TRBD1
TGTGCCAGCAGTCCCGGGACAGGTTTGTACTTC | CASSPGTGLYF | TRBJ2-7 | NA | TRBV6-5 | TRBD1
TGCGCCAGCAGCCAAGAAGGAACAGGGATCGGCGAAAAACTGTTTTTT | CASSQEGTGIGEKLFF | TRBJ1-4 | NA | TRBV4-1 | NA
TGTGCCAGCAGTGATAGCGGGGGGGCGCCCGGGGAGCTGTTTTTT | CASSDSGGAPGELFF | TRBJ2-2 | NA | TRBV25-1 | TRBD2